This TCR beta chain was observed in a study of shared T cell receptors in the human thymus. Clones were read by immunoSEQ multiplex PCR, and TCRdb kept only the in-frame ones, dropping some. The sample carries about 540,000 clones, 70% to 80% recorded once. This CDR3 spans 20 amino acids. The germline gives CDR1 LGHNA, CDR2 YSLEER. V shed 0 bases and J 0 bases; nucleotides not matched to a gene: 9. This sample also appeared in a second study, on human thymus T cells. That study reports: Thymic samples were excised during corrective heart operations. V and J genes seemed to be used with bias in thymic and blood repertoires. Related reports documented highly overlapping thymic repertoires among unrelated individuals.

This receptor was identified in a boy less than two years old with a congenital heart defect. This sequence joins TRBV4-3 and TRBJ2-2; 11 bases are a match to TRBD2. Sequencing used thymocytes. The CDR3 region has the DNA TGCGCCAGCAGCCAAGAAATCATCCGGACTAGCGGGCCGAACACCGGGGAGCTGTTTTTT. It yields the protein CASSQEIIRTSGPNTGELFF.